The clone carrying this T cell receptor (beta chain) was detected once. As yet, its antigen is unknown. The sample holds other DNA sequences that translate to the same CDR3. Trimming cost V 4 bases and J 4 bases; bases outside gene matches: 6. Germline CDR1 and CDR2: SGHAT and FQNNGV. The CDR3 totals 15 residues. Time point of the sample: cycle 4 day 1 (C4D1), after less than 7 weeks of nivolumab. Following autologous stem cell transplantation, relapse occurred in every patient, and exposure to brentuximab vedotin varied. This sample was taken from a study of PD-1 blockade in classical Hodgkin lymphoma. Some clones are missing from TCRdb's copy, which holds only in-frame ones; the method was immunoSEQ multiplex PCR. This sample yields approximately 89,000 clones, of which about 83% are seen a single time; about 15% belongs to the top ten. Findings and limits, study-wide: The study reported lower baseline TCR diversity in newly diagnosed patients than in healthy donors.

The chain couples TRBV11-2 to TRBJ2-1; 8 nucleotides align to TRBD2. The source was peripheral blood mononuclear cells (PBMCs), collected before the fourth cycle of nivolumab. The sequence was obtained from a human donor with classical Hodgkin lymphoma. The CDR3 nucleotides read TGTGCCAGCAGCTACACTAGCGGCACATACAATGAGCAGTTCTTC. This sequence encodes CASSYTSGTYNEQFF.